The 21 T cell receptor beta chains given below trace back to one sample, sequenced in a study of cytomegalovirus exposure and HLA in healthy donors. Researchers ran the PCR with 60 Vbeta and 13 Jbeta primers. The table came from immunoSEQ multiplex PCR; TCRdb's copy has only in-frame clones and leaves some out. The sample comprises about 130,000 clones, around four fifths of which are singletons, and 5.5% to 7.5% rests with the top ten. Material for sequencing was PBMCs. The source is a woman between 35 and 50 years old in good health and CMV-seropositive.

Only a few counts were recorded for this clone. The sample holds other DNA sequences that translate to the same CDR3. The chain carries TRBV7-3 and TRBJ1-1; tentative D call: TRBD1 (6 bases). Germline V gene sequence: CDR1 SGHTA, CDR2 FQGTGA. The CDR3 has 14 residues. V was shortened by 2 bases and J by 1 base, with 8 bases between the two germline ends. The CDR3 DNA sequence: TGTGCCAGCAGCTTACAGGGGAGGAACACTGAAGCTTTCTTT. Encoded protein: CASSLQGRNTEAFF.

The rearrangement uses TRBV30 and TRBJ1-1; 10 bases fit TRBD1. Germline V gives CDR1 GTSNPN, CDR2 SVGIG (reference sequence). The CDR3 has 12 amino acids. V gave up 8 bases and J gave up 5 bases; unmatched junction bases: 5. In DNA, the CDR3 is TGTGCCGGGGACAGGGGAGGAACTGAAGCTTTCTTT. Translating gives CAGDRGGTEAFF.

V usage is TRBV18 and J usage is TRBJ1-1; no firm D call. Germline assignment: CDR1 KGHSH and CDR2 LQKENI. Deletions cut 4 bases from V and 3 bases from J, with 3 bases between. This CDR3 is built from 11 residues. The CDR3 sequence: CASSLDTEAFF. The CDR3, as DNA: TGTGCCAGCTCACTAGACACTGAAGCTTTCTTT.

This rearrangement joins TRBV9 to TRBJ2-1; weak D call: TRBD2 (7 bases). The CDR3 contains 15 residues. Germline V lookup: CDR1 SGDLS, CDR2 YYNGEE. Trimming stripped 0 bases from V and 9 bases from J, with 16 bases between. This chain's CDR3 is CASSVAGGGAGEQFF. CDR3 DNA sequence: TGTGCCAGCAGCGTAGCTGGAGGGGGGGCTGGTGAGCAGTTCTTC.

CDR3 sequence: CAISDRGAPEGGYTF. CDR3 in DNA: TGTGCCATCTCGGACAGGGGCGCTCCGGAGGGAGGCTACACCTTC. V usage is TRBV10-3 and J usage is TRBJ1-2, with TRBD1 matching 9 bases. The CDR3 extends over 15 amino acids. Per the germline V gene, CDR1 is ENHRY and CDR2 is SYGVKD. The junction had 15 bases not matched to a gene; V was cut back by 8 bases and J by 8 bases.

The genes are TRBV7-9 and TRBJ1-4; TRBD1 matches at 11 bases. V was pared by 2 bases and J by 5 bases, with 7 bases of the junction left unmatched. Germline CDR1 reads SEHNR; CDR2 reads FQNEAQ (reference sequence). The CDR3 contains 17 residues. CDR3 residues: CASSLPRTGGDNEKLFF. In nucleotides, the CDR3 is TGTGCCAGCAGCTTACCCCGGACAGGGGGCGACAATGAAAAACTGTTTTTT.

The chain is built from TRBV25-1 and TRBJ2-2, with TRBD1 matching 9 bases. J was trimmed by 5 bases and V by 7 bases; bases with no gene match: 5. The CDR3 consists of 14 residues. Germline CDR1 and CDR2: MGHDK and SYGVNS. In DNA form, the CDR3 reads TGTGCCAGCACCAACAGGGGGCGGACCGGGGAGCTGTTTTTT. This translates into CASTNRGRTGELFF.

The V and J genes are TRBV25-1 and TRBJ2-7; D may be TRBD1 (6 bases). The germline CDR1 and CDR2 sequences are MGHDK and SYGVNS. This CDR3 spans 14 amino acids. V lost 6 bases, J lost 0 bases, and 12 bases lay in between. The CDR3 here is CASRAGQNSYEQYF. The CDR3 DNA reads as TGTGCCAGCAGGGCCGGACAGAACTCCTACGAGCAGTACTTC.

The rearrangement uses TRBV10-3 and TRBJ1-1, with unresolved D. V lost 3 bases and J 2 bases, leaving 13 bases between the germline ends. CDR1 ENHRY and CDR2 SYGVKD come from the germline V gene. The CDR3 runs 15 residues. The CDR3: CAISDTPGSNTEAFF. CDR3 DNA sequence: TGTGCCATCAGTGACACTCCGGGATCCAACACTGAAGCTTTCTTT.

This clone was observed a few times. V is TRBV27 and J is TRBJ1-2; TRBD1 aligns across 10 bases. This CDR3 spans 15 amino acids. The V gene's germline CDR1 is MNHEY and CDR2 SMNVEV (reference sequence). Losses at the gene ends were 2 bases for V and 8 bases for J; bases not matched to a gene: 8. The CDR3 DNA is TGTGCCAGCAGTTTACAGGGACAGGGGCCCGGCGGCTACACCTTC. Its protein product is CASSLQGQGPGGYTF.

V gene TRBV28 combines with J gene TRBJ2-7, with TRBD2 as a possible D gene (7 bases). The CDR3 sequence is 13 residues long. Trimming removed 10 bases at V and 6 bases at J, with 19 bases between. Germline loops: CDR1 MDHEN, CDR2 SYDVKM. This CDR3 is CATRGGRFFEQYF. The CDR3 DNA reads TGTGCCACAAGGGGGGGGCGCTTCTTCGAGCAGTACTTC.

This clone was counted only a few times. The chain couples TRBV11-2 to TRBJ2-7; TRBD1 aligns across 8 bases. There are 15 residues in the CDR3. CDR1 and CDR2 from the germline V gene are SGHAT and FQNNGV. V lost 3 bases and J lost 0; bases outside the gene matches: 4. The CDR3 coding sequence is TGTGCCAGCAGCTTGGGGACAGGAAACTCCTACGAGCAGTACTTC. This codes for CASSLGTGNSYEQYF.

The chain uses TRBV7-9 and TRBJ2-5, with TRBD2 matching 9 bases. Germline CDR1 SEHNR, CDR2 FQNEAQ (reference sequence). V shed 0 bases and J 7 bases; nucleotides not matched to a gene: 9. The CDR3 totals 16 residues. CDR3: CASSLAAGGMLGTQYF. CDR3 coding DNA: TGTGCCAGCAGCTTAGCAGCGGGGGGCATGTTAGGGACCCAGTACTTC.

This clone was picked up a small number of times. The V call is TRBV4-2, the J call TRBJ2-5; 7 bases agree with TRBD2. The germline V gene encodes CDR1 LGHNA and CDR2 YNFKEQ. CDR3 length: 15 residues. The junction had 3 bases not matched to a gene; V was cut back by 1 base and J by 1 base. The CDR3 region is CASSQGSGIQETQYF. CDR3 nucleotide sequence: TGTGCCAGCAGCCAAGGGAGCGGGATCCAAGAGACCCAGTACTTC.

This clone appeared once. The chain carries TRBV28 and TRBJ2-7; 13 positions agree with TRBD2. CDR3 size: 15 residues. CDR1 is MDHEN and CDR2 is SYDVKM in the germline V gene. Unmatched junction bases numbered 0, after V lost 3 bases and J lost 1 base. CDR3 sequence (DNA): TGTGCCAGCAGTTTGGGACTAGCGGGGTCCTACGAGCAGTACTTC. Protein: CASSLGLAGSYEQYF. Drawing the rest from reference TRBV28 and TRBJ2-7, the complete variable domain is DVKVTQSSRYLVKRTGEKVFLECVQDMDHENMFWYRQDPGLGLRLIYFSYDVKMKEKGDIPEGYSVSREKKERFSLILESASTNQTSMYLCASSLGLAGSYEQYFGPGTRLTVT.

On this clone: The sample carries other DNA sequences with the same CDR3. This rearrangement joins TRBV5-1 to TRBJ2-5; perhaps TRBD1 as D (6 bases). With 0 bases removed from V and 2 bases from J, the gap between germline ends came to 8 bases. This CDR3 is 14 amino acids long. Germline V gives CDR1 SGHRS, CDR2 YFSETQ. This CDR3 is CASSLGQAQETQYF. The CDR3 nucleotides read TGCGCCAGCAGCTTGGGACAGGCGCAAGAGACCCAGTACTTC. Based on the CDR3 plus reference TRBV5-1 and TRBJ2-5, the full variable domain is KAGVTQTPRYLIKTRGQQVTLSCSPISGHRSVSWYQQTPGQGLQFLFEYFSETQRNKGNFPGRFSGRQFSNSRSEMNVSTLELGDSALYLCASSLGQAQETQYFGPGTRLLVL.

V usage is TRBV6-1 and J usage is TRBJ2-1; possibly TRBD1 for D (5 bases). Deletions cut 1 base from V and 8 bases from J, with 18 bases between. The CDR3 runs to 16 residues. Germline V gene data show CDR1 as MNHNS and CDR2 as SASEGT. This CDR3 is CASSEGTWAILYEQFF. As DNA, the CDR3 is TGTGCCAGCAGTGAAGGGACATGGGCCATTTTGTATGAGCAGTTCTTC.

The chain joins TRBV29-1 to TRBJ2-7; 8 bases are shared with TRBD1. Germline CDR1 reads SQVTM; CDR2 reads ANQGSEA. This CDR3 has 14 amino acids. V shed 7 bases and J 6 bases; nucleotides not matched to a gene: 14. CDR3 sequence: CSARTGTGKVEQYF. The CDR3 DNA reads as TGCAGCGCAAGGACAGGGACTGGAAAGGTCGAGCAGTACTTC.

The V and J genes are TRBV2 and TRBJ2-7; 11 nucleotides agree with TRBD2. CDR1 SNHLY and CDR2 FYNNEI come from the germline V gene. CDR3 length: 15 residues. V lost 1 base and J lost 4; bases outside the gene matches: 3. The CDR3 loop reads CASSEEGTSGYEQYF. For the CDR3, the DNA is TGTGCCAGCAGTGAAGAAGGGACTAGCGGATACGAGCAGTACTTC.

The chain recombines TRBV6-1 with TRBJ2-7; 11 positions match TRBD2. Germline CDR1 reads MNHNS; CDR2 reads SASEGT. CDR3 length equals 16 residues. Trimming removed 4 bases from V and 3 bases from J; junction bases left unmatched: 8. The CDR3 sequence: CASSGGTSGAYYEQYF. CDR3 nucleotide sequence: TGTGCCAGCAGTGGAGGGACTAGCGGAGCGTACTACGAGCAGTACTTC.

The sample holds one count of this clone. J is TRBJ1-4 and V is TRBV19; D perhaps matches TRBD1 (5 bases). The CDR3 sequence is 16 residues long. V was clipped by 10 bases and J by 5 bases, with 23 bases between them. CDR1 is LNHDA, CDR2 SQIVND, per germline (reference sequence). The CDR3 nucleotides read TGTGCCACCCAAGCCAGGGTCGGAGCAGCAAATGAAAAACTGTTTTTT. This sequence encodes CATQARVGAANEKLFF.